The next 4 T cell receptor beta chains were all read from a single sample in a study of post-analysis software for immune sequencing data. The study, taken as a whole, reports: In patients, 4 to 6 TRBV segments were more frequent than in controls, with TRBV5-6, TRBV5-1 and TRBV20-1 among them.

Every TCR beta cDNA library bore unique molecular identifiers. One entry per CDR3 protein results from TCRdb running MiXCR on the PCR reads. Of hundreds of thousands of distinct CDR3 sequences listed, 55% to 60% are singletons. Their antigens are not known. The sample consisted of blood. These receptors originate from a girl aged 2 to 9 with multiple sclerosis.

The chain recombines TRBV4-3 with TRBJ2-3; possibly TRBD1 or TRBD2 for D (5 bases each). The CDR3 sequence is 17 residues long. V was trimmed by 1 base and J by 1 base, leaving 15 bases between them. The germline V gene has CDR1 LGHNA and CDR2 YSLEER. In nucleotides, the CDR3 is TGCGCCAGCAGCCAAGGGGGGTCCCTCCGAGGCACAGATACGCAGTATTTT. The encoded protein is CASSQGGSLRGTDTQYF.

The rearrangement links TRBV9 to TRBJ2-3, with no clear D. The CDR3 consists of 13 residues. Germline V gene sequence: CDR1 SGDLS, CDR2 YYNGEE. The V and J ends lost 0 bases and 5 bases respectively, with 7 bases between them. CDR3 nucleotide sequence: TGTGCCAGCAGCGTAGAGGGTGGAGATACGCAGTATTTT. Protein: CASSVEGGDTQYF.

The CDR3 here is CASTGQGSRYYGYTF. CDR3 nucleotides: TGTGCCAGCACCGGGCAGGGAAGCCGATACTATGGCTACACCTTC. This sequence joins TRBV6-2 or TRBV6-3 and TRBJ1-2; a possible D gene is TRBD1 (5 bases). This CDR3 is built from 15 residues. Germline V gene data show CDR1 as MNHEY and CDR2 as SVGEGT. Trimming pared 7 bases from V and 3 bases from J, leaving 18 bases between.

This rearrangement joins TRBV15 to TRBJ2-4; tentatively, D is TRBD2 (6 bases). Germline CDR1 is LNHNV and CDR2 is YYDKDF (reference sequence). The CDR3 has 11 amino acids. V was pared by 8 bases and J by 12 bases, with 14 bases between. In DNA form, the CDR3 reads TGTGCCACCGGGACTTCCCCGGCTCAGTACTTC. Amino acid sequence: CATGTSPAQYF.